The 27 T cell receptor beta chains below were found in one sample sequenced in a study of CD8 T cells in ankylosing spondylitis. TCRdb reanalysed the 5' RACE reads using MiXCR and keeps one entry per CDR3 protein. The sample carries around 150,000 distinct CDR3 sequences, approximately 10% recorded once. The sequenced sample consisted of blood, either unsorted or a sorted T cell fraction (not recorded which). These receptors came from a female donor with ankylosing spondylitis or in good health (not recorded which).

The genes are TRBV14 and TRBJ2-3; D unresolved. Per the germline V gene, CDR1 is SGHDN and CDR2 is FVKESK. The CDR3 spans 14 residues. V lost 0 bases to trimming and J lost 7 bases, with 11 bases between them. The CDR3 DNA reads TGTGCCAGCAGCCAAGATCTGCCGAGGAATACGCAGTATTTT. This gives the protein CASSQDLPRNTQYF.

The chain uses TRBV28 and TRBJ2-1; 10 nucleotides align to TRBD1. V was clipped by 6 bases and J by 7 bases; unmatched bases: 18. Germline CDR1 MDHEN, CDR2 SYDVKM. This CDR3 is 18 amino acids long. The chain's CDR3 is CASRGRKNRDRGLNEQFF. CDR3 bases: TGTGCCAGCAGGGGAAGGAAAAATCGGGACAGGGGTTTGAATGAGCAGTTCTTC. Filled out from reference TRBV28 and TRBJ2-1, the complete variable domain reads DVKVTQSSRYLVKRTGEKVFLECVQDMDHENMFWYRQDPGLGLRLIYFSYDVKMKEKGDIPEGYSVSREKKERFSLILESASTNQTSMYLCASRGRKNRDRGLNEQFFGPGTRLTVL.

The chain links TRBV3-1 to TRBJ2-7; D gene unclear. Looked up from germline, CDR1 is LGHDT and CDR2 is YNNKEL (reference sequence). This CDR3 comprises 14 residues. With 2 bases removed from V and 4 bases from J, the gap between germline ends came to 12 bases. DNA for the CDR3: TGTGCCAGCAGCCAACCCCCAGAGAGGTACGAGCAGTACTTC. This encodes CASSQPPERYEQYF.

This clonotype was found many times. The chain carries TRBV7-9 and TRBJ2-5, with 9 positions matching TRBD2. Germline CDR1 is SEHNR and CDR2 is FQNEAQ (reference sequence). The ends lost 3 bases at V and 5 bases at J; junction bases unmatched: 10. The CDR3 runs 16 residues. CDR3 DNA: TGTGCCAGCAGCTTTCCGACTAGCGGCACATGGGAGACCCAGTACTTC. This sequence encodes CASSFPTSGTWETQYF.

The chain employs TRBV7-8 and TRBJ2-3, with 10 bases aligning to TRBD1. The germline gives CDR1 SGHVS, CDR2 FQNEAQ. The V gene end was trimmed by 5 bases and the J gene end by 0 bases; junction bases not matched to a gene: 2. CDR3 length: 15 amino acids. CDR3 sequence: CASSRTGGSTDTQYF. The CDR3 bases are TGTGCCAGCAGCCGGACAGGGGGAAGCACAGATACGCAGTATTTT.

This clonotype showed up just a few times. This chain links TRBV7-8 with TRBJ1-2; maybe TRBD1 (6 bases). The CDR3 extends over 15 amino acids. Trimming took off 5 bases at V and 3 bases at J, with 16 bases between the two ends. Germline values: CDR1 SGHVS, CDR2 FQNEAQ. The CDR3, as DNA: TGTGCCAGCAGCCCGATGGGGGGCAAGGACTATGGCTACACCTTC. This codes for CASSPMGGKDYGYTF.

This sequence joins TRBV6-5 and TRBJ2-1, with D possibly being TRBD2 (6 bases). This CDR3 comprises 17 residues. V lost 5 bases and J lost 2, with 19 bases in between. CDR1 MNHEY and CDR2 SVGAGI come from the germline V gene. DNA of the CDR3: TGTGCCAGCAGTCCCTCGGGAGAGAGCTATACCTACAATGAGCAGTTCTTC. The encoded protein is CASSPSGESYTYNEQFF.

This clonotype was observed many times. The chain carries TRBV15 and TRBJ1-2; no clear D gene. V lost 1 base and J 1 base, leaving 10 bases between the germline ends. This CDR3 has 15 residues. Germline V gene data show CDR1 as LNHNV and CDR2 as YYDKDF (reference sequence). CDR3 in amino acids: CATSRGGPINYGYTF. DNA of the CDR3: TGTGCCACCAGCAGAGGTGGGCCTATTAACTATGGCTACACCTTC. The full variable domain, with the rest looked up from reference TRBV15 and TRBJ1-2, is DAMVIQNPRYQVTQFGKPVTLSCSQTLNHNVMYWYQQKSSQAPKLLFHYYDKDFNNEADTPDNFQSRRPNTSFCFLDIRSPGLGDTAMYLCATSRGGPINYGYTFGSGTRLTVV.

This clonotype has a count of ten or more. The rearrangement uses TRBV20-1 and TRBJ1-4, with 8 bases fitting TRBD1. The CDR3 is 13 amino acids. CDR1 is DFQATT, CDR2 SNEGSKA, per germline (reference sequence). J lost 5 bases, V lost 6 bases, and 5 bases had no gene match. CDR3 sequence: CSARQGPNEKLFF. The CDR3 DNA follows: TGCAGTGCACGACAGGGGCCGAATGAAAAACTGTTTTTT.

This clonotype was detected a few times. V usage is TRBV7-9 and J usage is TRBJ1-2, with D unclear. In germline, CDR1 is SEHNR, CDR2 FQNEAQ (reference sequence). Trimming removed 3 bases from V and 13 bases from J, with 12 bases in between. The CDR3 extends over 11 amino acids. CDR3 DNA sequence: TGTGCCAGCAGCTTCGGCGGTCGAATCACCTTC. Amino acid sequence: CASSFGGRITF.

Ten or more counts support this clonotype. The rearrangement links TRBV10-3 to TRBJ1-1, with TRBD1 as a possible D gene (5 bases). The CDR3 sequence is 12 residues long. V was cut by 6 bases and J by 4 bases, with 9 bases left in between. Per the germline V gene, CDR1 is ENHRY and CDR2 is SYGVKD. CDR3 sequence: CAIRGVGTEAFF. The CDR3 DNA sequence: TGTGCCATCAGAGGGGTCGGCACTGAAGCTTTCTTT.

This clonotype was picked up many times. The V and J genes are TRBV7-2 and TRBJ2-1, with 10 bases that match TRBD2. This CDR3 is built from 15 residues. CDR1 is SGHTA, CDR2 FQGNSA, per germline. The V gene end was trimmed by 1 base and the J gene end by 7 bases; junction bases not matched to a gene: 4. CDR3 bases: TGTGCCAGCAGCTTAGGGGCTAGCGGGAGTAATGAGCAGTTCTTC. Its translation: CASSLGASGSNEQFF.

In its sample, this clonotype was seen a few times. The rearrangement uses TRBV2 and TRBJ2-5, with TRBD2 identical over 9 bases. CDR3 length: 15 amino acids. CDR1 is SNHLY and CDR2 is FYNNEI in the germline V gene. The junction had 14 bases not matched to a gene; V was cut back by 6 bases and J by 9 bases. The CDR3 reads CASRIGTSRKGSQYF. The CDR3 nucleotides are TGTGCCAGCAGAATCGGGACTAGCCGAAAAGGGTCCCAGTACTTC.

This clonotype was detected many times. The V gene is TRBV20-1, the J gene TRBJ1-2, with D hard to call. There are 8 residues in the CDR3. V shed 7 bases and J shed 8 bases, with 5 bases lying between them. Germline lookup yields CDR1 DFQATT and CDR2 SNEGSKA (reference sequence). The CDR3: CSVQGYTF. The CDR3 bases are TGCAGTGTACAGGGCTACACCTTC.

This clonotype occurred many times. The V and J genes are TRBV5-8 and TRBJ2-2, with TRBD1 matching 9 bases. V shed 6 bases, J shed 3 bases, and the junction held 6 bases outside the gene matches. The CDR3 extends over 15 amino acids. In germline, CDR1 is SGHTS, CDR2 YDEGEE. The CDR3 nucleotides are TGTGCCAGCATCGGACAGGGGAAGGACACCGGGGAGCTGTTTTTT. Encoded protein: CASIGQGKDTGELFF.

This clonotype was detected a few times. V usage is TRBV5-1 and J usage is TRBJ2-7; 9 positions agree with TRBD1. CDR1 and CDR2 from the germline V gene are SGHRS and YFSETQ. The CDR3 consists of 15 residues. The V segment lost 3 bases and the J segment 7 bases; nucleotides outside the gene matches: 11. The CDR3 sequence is CASSSGTGILREQYF. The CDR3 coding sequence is TGCGCCAGCAGCTCCGGGACAGGGATTCTTCGGGAGCAGTACTTC.

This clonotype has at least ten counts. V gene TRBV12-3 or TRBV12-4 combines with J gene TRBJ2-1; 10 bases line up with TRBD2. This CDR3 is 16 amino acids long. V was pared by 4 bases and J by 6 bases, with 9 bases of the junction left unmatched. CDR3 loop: CASSSTTSGESNEQFF. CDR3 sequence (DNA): TGTGCCAGCAGTTCTACAACTAGCGGGGAGTCCAATGAGCAGTTCTTC.

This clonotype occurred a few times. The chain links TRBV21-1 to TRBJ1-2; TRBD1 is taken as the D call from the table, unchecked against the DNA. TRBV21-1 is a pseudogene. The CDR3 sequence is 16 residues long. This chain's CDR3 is CASSKGGQLIGRGYTF. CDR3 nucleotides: TGTGCCAGCAGCAAAGGGGGACAGTTGATCGGGAGGGGCTACACCTTC.

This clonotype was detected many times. This CDR3 is CSVVGFEAFF. The CDR3 DNA follows: TGCAGCGTTGTAGGGTTTGAAGCTTTCTTT. V is TRBV29-1 and J is TRBJ1-1; no clear D. Trimming took off 4 bases at V and 7 bases at J, with 7 bases between the two ends. Germline V gene sequence: CDR1 SQVTM, CDR2 ANQGSEA. This CDR3 contains 10 residues. Using reference TRBV29-1 and TRBJ1-1 for the parts outside the CDR3, the full variable domain is SAVISQKPSRDICQRGTSLTIQCQVDSQVTMMFWYRQQPGQSLTLIATANQGSEATYESGFVIDKFPISRPNLTFSTLTVSNMSPEDSSIYLCSVVGFEAFFGQGTRLTVV.

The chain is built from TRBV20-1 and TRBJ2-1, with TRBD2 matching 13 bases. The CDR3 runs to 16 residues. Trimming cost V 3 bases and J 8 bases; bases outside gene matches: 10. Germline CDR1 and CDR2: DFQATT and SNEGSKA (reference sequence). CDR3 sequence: CSASLSGTSGVYEQFF. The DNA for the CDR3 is TGCAGTGCTAGCCTTTCCGGGACTAGCGGGGTCTATGAGCAGTTCTTC.

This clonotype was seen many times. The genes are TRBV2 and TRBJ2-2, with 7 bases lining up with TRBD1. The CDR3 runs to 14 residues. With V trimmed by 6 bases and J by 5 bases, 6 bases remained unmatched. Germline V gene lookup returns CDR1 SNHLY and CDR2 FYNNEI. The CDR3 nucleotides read TGTGCCAGCAGCGAGGACAGGTTGACCGGGGAGCTGTTTTTT. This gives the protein CASSEDRLTGELFF.

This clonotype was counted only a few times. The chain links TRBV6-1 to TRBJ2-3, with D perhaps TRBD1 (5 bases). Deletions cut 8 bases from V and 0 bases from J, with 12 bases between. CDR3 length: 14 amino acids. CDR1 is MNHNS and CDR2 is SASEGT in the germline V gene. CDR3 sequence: CASAWGSSTDTQYF. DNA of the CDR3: TGTGCCAGCGCGTGGGGCTCTAGCACAGATACGCAGTATTTT.

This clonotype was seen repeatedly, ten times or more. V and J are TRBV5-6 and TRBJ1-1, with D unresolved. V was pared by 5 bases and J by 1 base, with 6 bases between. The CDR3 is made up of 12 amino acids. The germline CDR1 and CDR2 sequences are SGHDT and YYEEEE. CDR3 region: CASREGNTEAFF. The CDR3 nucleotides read TGTGCCAGCAGGGAGGGGAACACTGAAGCTTTCTTT.

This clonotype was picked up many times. The CDR3 protein is CSARDPMTSGSNEQFF. For the CDR3, the DNA is TGCAGTGCTAGAGATCCGATGACTAGCGGGAGCAATGAGCAGTTCTTC. This sequence joins TRBV20-1 and TRBJ2-1; 12 bases fit TRBD2. Germline loops: CDR1 DFQATT, CDR2 SNEGSKA (reference sequence). Losses at the gene ends were 0 bases for V and 6 bases for J; bases not matched to a gene: 6. The CDR3 length is 16 residues.

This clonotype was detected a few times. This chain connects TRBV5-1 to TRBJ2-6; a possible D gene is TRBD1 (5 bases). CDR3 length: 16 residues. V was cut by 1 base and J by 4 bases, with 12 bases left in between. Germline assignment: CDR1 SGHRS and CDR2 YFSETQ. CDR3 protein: CASSLIGAWGANVLTF. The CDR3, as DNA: TGCGCCAGCAGCTTGATAGGGGCTTGGGGGGCCAACGTCCTGACTTTC.

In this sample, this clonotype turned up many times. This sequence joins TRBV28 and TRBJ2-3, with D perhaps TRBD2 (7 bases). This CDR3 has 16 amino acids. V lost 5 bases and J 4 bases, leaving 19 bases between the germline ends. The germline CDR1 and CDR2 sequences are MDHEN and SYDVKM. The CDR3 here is CASSTSWGGGADTQYF. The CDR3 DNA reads TGTGCCAGCAGTACATCTTGGGGGGGGGGCGCAGATACGCAGTATTTT.

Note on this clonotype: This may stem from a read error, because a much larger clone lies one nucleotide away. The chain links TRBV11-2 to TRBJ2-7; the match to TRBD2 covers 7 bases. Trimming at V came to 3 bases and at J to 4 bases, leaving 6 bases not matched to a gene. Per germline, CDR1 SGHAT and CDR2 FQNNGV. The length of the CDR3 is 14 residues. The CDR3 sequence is CASSFLGGPYEQYF. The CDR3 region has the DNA TGTGCCAGCAGCTTCCTGGGAGGGCCGTACGAGCAGTACTTC.